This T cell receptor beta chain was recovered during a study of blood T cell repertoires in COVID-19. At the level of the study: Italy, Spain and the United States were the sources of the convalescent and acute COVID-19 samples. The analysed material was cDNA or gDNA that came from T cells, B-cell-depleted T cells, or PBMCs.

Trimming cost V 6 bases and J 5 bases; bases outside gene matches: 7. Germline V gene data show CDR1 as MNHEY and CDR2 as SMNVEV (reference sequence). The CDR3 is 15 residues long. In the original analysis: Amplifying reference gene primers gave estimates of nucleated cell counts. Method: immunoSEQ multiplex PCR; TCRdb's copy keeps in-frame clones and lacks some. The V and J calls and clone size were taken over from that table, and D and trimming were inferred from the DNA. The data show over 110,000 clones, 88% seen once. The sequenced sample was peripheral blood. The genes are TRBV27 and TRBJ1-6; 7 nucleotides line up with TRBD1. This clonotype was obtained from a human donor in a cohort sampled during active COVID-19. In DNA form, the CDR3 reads TGTGCCAGCAGACCCGGGGACAGAAATAATTCACCCCTCCACTTT. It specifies CASRPGDRNNSPLHF.